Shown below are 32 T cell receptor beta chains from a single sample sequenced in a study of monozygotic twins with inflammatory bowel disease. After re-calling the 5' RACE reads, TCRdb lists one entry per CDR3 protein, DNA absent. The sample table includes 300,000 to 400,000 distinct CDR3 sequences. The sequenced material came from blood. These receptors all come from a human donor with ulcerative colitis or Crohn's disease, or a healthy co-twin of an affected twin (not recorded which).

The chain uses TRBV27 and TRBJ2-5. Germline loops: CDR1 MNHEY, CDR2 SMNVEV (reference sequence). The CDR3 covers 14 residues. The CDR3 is CASSATTWGETQYF.

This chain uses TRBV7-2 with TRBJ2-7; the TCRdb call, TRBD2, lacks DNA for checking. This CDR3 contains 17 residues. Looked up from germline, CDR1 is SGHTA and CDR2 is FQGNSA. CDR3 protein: CASSFRTSGGASYEQYF.

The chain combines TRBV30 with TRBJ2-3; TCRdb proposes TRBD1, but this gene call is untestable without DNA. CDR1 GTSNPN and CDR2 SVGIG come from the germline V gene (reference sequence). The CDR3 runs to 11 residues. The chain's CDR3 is CAWGLLDTQYF.

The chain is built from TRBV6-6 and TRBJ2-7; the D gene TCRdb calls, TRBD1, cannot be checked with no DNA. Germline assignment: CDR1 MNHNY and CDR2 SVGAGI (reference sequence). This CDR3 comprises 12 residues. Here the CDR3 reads CASGQGRYEQYF.

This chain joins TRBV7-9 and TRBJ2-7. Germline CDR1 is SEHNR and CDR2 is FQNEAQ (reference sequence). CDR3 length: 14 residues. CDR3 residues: CASSPDQGPYEQYF.

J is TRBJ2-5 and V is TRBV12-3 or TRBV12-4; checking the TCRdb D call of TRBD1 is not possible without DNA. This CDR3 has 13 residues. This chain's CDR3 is CASSLGGRGTQYF.

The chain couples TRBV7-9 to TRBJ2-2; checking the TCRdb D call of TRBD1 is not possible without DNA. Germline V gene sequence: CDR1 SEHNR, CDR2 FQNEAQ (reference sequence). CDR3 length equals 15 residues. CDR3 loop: CASSPFRGRTGELFF. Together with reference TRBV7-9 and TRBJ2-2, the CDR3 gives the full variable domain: DTGVSQNPRHKITKRGQNVTFRCDPISEHNRLYWYRQTLGQGPEFLTYFQNEAQLEKSRLLSDRFSAERPKGSFSTLEIQRTEQGDSAMYLCASSPFRGRTGELFFGEGSRLTVL.

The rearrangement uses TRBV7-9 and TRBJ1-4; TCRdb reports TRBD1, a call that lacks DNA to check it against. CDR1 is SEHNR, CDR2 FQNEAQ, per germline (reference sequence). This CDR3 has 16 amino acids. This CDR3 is CASSRLSGGSREKLFF.

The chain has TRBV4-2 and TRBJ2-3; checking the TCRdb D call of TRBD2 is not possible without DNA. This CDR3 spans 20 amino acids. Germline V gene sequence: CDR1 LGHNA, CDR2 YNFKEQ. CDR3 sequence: CASSQDGLAGYEPSTDTQYF.

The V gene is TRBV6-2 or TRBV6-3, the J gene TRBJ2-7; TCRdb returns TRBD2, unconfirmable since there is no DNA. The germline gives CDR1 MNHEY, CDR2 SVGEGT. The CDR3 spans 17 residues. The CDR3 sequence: CASSPPGSSGAPYEQYF.

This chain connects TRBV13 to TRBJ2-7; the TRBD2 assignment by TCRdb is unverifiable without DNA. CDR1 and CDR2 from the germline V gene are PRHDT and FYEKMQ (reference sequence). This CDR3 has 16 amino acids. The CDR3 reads CASSSRDWTASYEQYF.

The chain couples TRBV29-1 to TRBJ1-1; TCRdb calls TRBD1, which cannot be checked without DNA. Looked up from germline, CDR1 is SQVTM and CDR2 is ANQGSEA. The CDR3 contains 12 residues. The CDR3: CSDRGQGTEAFF.

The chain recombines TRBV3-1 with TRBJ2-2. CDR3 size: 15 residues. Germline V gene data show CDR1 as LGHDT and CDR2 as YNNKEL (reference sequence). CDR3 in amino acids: CASSQDLGNTGELFF. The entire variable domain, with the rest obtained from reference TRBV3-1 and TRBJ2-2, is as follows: DTAVSQTPKYLVTQMGNDKSIKCEQNLGHDTMYWYKQDSKKFLKIMFSYNNKELIINETVPNRFSPKSPDKAHLNLHINSLELGDSAVYFCASSQDLGNTGELFFGEGSRLTVL.

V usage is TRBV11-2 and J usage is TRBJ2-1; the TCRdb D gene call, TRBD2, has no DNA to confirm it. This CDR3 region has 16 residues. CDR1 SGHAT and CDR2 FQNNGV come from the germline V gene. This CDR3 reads CASSLESRGVLHEQFF. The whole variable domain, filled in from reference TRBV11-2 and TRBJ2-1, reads EAGVAQSPRYKIIEKRQSVAFWCNPISGHATLYWYQQILGQGPKLLIQFQNNGVVDDSQLPKDRFSAERLKGVDSTLKIQPAKLEDSAVYLCASSLESRGVLHEQFFGPGTRLTVL.

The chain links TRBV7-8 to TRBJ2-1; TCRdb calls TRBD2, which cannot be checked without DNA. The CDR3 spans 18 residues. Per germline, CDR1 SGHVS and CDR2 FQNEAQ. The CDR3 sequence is CASSLVVRSGGASDEQFF.

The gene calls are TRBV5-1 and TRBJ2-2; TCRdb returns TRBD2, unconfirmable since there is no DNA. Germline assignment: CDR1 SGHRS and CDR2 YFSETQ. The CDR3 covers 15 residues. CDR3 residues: CASSTGLGNTGELFF.

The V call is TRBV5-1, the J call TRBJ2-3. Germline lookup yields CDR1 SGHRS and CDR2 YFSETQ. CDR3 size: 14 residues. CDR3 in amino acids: CASSLVDAADTQYF.

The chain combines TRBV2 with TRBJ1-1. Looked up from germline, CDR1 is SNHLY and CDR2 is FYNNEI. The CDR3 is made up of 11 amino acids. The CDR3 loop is CASTRETEAFF.

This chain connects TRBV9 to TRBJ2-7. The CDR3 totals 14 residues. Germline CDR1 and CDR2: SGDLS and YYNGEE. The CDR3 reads CASSARLSSYEQYF. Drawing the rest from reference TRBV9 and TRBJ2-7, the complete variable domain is DSGVTQTPKHLITATGQRVTLRCSPRSGDLSVYWYQQSLDQGLQFLIQYYNGEERAKGNILERFSAQQFPDLHSELNLSSLELGDSALYFCASSARLSSYEQYFGPGTRLTVT.

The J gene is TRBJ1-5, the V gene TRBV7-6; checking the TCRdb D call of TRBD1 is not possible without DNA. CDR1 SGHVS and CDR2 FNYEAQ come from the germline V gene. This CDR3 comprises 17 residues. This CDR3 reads CASSQEQGIYSNQPQHF.

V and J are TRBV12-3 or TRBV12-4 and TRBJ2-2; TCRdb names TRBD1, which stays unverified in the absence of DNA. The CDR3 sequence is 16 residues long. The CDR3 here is CASSSGGGRNTGELFF.

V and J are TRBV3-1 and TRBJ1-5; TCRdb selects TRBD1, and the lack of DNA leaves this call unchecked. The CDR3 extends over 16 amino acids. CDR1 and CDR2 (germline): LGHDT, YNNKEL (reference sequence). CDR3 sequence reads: CASSQGRGGSNQPQHF.

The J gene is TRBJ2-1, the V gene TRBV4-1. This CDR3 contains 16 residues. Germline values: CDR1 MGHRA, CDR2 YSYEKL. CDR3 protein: CASSQVWQSSYNEQFF.

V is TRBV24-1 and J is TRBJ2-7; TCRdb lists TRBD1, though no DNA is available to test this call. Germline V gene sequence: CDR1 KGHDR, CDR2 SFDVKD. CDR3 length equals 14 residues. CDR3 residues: CATSDTGQGYEQYF.

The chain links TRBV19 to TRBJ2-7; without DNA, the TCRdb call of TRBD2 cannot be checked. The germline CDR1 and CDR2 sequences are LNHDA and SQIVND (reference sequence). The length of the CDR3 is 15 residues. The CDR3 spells CASRLAGGSSYEQYF.

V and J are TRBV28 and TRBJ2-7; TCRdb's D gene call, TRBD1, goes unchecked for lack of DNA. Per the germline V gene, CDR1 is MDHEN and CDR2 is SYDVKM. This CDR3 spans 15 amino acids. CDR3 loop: CASSSAGTNNYEQYF. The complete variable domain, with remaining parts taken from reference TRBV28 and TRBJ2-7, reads DVKVTQSSRYLVKRTGEKVFLECVQDMDHENMFWYRQDPGLGLRLIYFSYDVKMKEKGDIPEGYSVSREKKERFSLILESASTNQTSMYLCASSSAGTNNYEQYFGPGTRLTVT.

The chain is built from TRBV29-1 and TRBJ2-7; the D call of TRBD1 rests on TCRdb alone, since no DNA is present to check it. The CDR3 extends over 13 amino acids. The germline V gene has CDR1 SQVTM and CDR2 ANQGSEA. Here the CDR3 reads CSAGPGEYYEQYF.

The CDR3 here is CASRTSGGHGNEQFF. The rearrangement joins TRBV6-2 or TRBV6-3 to TRBJ2-1; TCRdb selects TRBD1, and the lack of DNA leaves this call unchecked. Per the germline V gene, CDR1 is MNHEY and CDR2 is SVGEGT. The CDR3 extends over 15 amino acids.

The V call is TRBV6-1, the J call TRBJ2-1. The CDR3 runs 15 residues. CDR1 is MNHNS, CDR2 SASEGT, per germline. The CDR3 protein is CASSDMVGTYNEQFF.

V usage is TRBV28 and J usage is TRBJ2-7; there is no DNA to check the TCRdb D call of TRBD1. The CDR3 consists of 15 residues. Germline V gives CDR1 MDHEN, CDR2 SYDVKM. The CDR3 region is CASSPRTGVGYEQYF. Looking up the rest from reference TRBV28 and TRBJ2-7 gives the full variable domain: DVKVTQSSRYLVKRTGEKVFLECVQDMDHENMFWYRQDPGLGLRLIYFSYDVKMKEKGDIPEGYSVSREKKERFSLILESASTNQTSMYLCASSPRTGVGYEQYFGPGTRLTVT.

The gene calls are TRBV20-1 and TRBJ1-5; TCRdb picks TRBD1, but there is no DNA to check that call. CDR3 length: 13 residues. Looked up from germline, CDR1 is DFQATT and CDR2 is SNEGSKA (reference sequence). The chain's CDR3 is CSAPRQPNQPQHF.

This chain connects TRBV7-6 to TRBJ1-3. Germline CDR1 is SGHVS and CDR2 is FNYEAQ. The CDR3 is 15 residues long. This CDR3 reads CASSPTRASGNTIYF.